The present T cell receptor beta chain was sequenced within a study of shared clonotypes between healthy human individuals. In the sorted-subset replicate PCRs, around 0.2 ug DNA, 25,000 to 30,000 T cell genomes, was used. Clones were sequenced by immunoSEQ multiplex PCR, and TCRdb holds only the in-frame ones, with some missing. The sample records hundreds of thousands of clones, about 92% being singletons. Naive CD8 cells comprised CD45RO-negative, CCR7-positively selected cells, excluding terminally differentiated effector memory CD45RA+ cells. Donors comprised only Caucasian adults living in Nashville, Tennessee. This clone was detected once. The CDR3 extends over 15 amino acids. Trimming took off 2 bases at V and 2 bases at J, with 13 bases between the two ends. Germline lookup yields CDR1 MNHEY and CDR2 SMNVEV (reference sequence).

The sequenced sample was naive CD8+ T cells sorted from blood. The gene calls are TRBV27 and TRBJ2-7; the D gene is possibly TRBD2 (6 bases). The receptor was derived from a man aged 25 to 45 in good health. CDR3 in DNA: TGTGCCAGCAGTTTAGGGGGGATTGGGACCTACGAGCAGTACTTC. The encoded protein is CASSLGGIGTYEQYF.